The 24 T cell receptor beta chains below come from one sample, sequenced in a study of Graves' ophthalmopathy and Graves' hyperthyroidism. Amplifying from RNA transcripts, the study obtained TCR beta CDR3 regions. Second-round multiplex PCR followed a first-round RT-PCR using HTBI primers. TCRdb fed the multiplex PCR reads into MiXCR, producing one record per CDR3 protein. The sample has hundreds of thousands of distinct CDR3 sequences; about 21% are singletons. Sequencing input: peripheral blood. Source of these receptors: a woman in her late teens or twenties with stable Graves' hyperthyroidism.

In its sample, this clonotype was seen many times. CDR3 sequence (DNA): TGTGCCACCAGTGACGGAAGCTCTGGAAACACCATATATTTT. It specifies CATSDGSSGNTIYF. The J gene is TRBJ1-3, the V gene TRBV24-1; D is undetermined. Trimming cost V 4 bases and J 0 bases, with 6 bases left between them. Germline V gene data show CDR1 as KGHDR and CDR2 as SFDVKD. This CDR3 contains 14 residues.

A few counts support this clonotype. V and J are TRBV6-1 and TRBJ1-1; 10 bases line up with TRBD1. This CDR3 region has 15 residues. CDR1 is MNHNS, CDR2 SASEGT, per germline. J lost 1 base, V lost 5 bases, and 4 bases had no gene match. The DNA for the CDR3 is TGTGCCAGCAGTAGCGGGACAGGGGAGAACACTGAAGCTTTCTTT. Amino acid sequence: CASSSGTGENTEAFF.

This clonotype was seen repeatedly, ten times or more. A much bigger clone sits one base away, suggesting this may be a read error. Because the CDR3 is missing its conserved closing phenylalanine or tryptophan, this is likely a read error. The V and J genes are TRBV6-2 or TRBV6-3 and TRBJ2-4; TRBD2 agrees at 12 bases. After removal of 4 bases from V and 1 base from J, the junction contained 8 bases not matched to a gene. CDR3 size: 18 residues. The germline V gene encodes CDR1 MNHEY and CDR2 SVGEGT. The CDR3 loop reads CASSSRLTSGSAKNIQYL. DNA for the CDR3: TGTGCCAGCAGTTCCCGCCTGACTAGCGGGAGTGCCAAAAACATTCAGTACCTC.

This clonotype was detected ten times or more. The chain's CDR3 is CASSFGATGTETQYF. CDR3 sequence (DNA): TGTGCCAGCAGTTTTGGTGCCACAGGGACAGAGACCCAGTACTTC. J is TRBJ2-5 and V is TRBV12-3 or TRBV12-4; possibly TRBD1 for D (6 bases). The CDR3 loop spans 15 amino acids. V dropped 3 bases and J dropped 4 bases, with 15 bases sitting between them.

This clonotype was seen repeatedly, ten times or more. The rearrangement joins TRBV11-2 to TRBJ2-2; 9 nucleotides align to TRBD2. The germline V gene has CDR1 SGHAT and CDR2 FQNNGV. The ends lost 3 bases at V and 2 bases at J; junction bases unmatched: 4. This CDR3 region has 16 residues. CDR3: CASSFGLASNTGELFF. CDR3 bases: TGTGCCAGCAGCTTCGGACTAGCGTCTAACACCGGGGAGCTGTTTTTT.

This clonotype was found many times. The genes are TRBV27 and TRBJ2-7, with D possibly matching TRBD2 (5 bases). The V and J ends lost 5 bases and 0 bases respectively, with 11 bases between them. In germline, CDR1 is MNHEY, CDR2 SMNVEV (reference sequence). This CDR3 spans 14 amino acids. The CDR3 DNA reads TGTGCCAGCAGTATGACTACTAACTCCTACGAGCAGTACTTC. Protein sequence: CASSMTTNSYEQYF.

Many counts were recorded for this clonotype. This sequence joins TRBV5-1 and TRBJ1-1; TRBD1 aligns across 7 bases. J lost 1 base, V lost 3 bases, and 3 bases had no gene match. The V gene's germline CDR1 is SGHRS and CDR2 YFSETQ. This CDR3 spans 14 amino acids. For the CDR3, the DNA is TGCGCCAGCAGCTACGACAGGGCGAACACTGAAGCTTTCTTT. It translates to CASSYDRANTEAFF.

This clonotype was observed a handful of times. The rearrangement joins TRBV11-2 to TRBJ2-3, with D perhaps matching TRBD2 (6 bases). This CDR3 contains 16 residues. Trimming cost V 0 bases and J 11 bases, with 21 bases left between them. Germline CDR1 and CDR2: SGHAT and FQNNGV. This CDR3 reads CASSLDLSGRPKGQYF. DNA of the CDR3: TGTGCCAGCAGCTTAGACCTTAGCGGCCGCCCGAAGGGGCAGTATTTT.

This chain uses TRBV13 with TRBJ2-7; no clear D. V was shortened by 5 bases and J by 6 bases, with 17 bases between the two germline ends. The CDR3 covers 14 residues. CDR1 and CDR2 from the germline V gene are PRHDT and FYEKMQ (reference sequence). CDR3 loop: CASSLRARKGEQYF. The CDR3 DNA is TGTGCCAGCAGCCTCCGGGCCCGAAAGGGCGAGCAGTACTTC. Full variable domain (remainder filled in from reference TRBV13 and TRBJ2-7): AAGVIQSPRHLIKEKRETATLKCYPIPRHDTVYWYQQGPGQDPQFLISFYEKMQSDKGSIPDRFSAQQFSDYHSELNMSSLELGDSALYFCASSLRARKGEQYFGPGTRLTVT.

V and J are TRBV6-5 and TRBJ1-2; 9 positions agree with TRBD1. This CDR3 is built from 14 residues. The germline V gene encodes CDR1 MNHEY and CDR2 SVGAGI. J was trimmed by 5 bases and V by 5 bases; bases with no gene match: 6. CDR3 amino acids: CASSHRGRGYGYTF. The DNA of the CDR3 is TGTGCCAGCAGTCACAGGGGGCGCGGGTATGGCTACACCTTC.

This clonotype was counted at least ten times. The chain employs TRBV6-5 and TRBJ1-1, with 9 bases fitting TRBD1. This CDR3 is built from 15 residues. The ends lost 4 bases at V and 4 bases at J; junction bases unmatched: 7. CDR1 is MNHEY and CDR2 is SVGAGI in the germline V gene. The CDR3 sequence: CASSSWDRVGTEAFF. The CDR3, as DNA: TGTGCCAGCAGTTCCTGGGACAGGGTGGGCACTGAAGCTTTCTTT.

This clonotype was seen repeatedly, ten times or more. The chain carries TRBV7-6 and TRBJ2-5; 8 nucleotides agree with TRBD1. The CDR3 spans 14 residues. Looked up from germline, CDR1 is SGHVS and CDR2 is FNYEAQ. With V trimmed by 3 bases and J by 5 bases, 5 bases remained unmatched. For the CDR3, the DNA is TGTGCCAGCAGCTTTTCAGGGGGCATGGAGACCCAGTACTTC. It is translated as CASSFSGGMETQYF.

This clonotype was counted many times. The chain combines TRBV11-2 with TRBJ1-6; D remains ambiguous. The CDR3 has 15 amino acids. The germline CDR1 and CDR2 sequences are SGHAT and FQNNGV. V shed 1 base and J shed 9 bases, with 13 bases lying between them. In DNA, the CDR3 is TGTGCCAGCAGCTTAGTTGACGTGCCTGCTTCACCCCTCCACTTT. As protein: CASSLVDVPASPLHF.

The chain links TRBV6-1 to TRBJ2-7; either TRBD1 or TRBD2 may supply D (7 bases each). Per the germline V gene, CDR1 is MNHNS and CDR2 is SASEGT. The CDR3 runs to 19 residues. Trimming left V 1 base short and J 2 bases short, with 24 bases between. In DNA, the CDR3 is TGTGCCAGCAGTGAAGGGGTGTTACAGGGGTCGAGCGGGACCTACGAGCAGTACTTC. Translation: CASSEGVLQGSSGTYEQYF.

The V gene is TRBV6-2 or TRBV6-3, the J gene TRBJ1-5, with 7 nucleotides matching TRBD1. This CDR3 contains 16 residues. Unmatched junction bases numbered 11, after V lost 3 bases and J lost 6 bases. Germline V gene sequence: CDR1 MNHEY, CDR2 SVGEGT. CDR3: CASSYHPVRGLQPQHF. The CDR3 DNA follows: TGTGCCAGCAGTTATCACCCGGTGAGGGGGCTTCAGCCCCAGCATTTT.

As regards this clonotype: One end of the junction is discordant with germline, which a read error may explain. The CDR3 DNA is TGCAGTGCCTACAGGGGGGGCAAAGAGACCGAGTACTTC. It specifies CSAYRGGKETEYF. The J gene is TRBJ2-5, the V gene TRBV20-1; D might be TRBD1 (8 bases). The V gene's germline CDR1 is DFQATT and CDR2 SNEGSKA (reference sequence). The CDR3 runs 13 residues.

This clonotype was seen repeatedly, ten times or more. CDR3 coding DNA: TGTGCCAGCGTCATGTGGTTCACCGGGGAGCTGTTTTTT. Protein: CASVMWFTGELFF. The chain carries TRBV6-1 and TRBJ2-2; D ambiguous. CDR3 size: 13 residues. Germline loops: CDR1 MNHNS, CDR2 SASEGT. V lost 8 bases, J lost 4 bases, and 11 bases lay in between.

At least ten counts were recorded for this clonotype. The J gene is TRBJ1-1, the V gene TRBV10-3; maybe TRBD1 (6 bases). V was cut by 4 bases and J by 1 base, with 19 bases left in between. This CDR3 comprises 17 residues. Germline CDR1 ENHRY, CDR2 SYGVKD. In DNA form, the CDR3 reads TGTGCCATCAGTGTTGGGGAGGGGGGGCGCGGGAACACTGAAGCTTTCTTT. This gives the protein CAISVGEGGRGNTEAFF.

The chain links TRBV6-5 to TRBJ2-7, with unresolved D. The V and J ends lost 1 base and 2 bases respectively, with 15 bases between them. This CDR3 contains 16 residues. Germline-derived CDR1 and CDR2 are MNHEY and SVGAGI. Here the CDR3 DNA reads TGTGCCAGCAGTTACTTCTTCGGGCAGCAAACCTACGAGCAGTACTTC. Protein: CASSYFFGQQTYEQYF.

This clonotype was detected many times. The CDR3 protein is CASSYETRVNSNQPQHF. The CDR3 nucleotides are TGTGCCAGCAGTTACGAGACCAGGGTTAATAGCAATCAGCCCCAGCATTTT. This chain links TRBV6-5 with TRBJ1-5, with a tentative D call TRBD1 (5 bases). The CDR3 contains 17 residues. CDR1 is MNHEY, CDR2 SVGAGI, per germline. With 2 bases removed from V and 0 bases from J, the gap between germline ends came to 14 bases.

The chain combines TRBV18 with TRBJ2-7; 8 bases agree with TRBD1. Germline loops: CDR1 KGHSH, CDR2 LQKENI. V gave up 3 bases and J gave up 4 bases; unmatched junction bases: 8. The CDR3 runs to 15 residues. The CDR3 DNA follows: TGTGCCAGCTCACCTTACCGGGACAGGCCGTACGAGCAGTACTTC. This gives the protein CASSPYRDRPYEQYF.

This clonotype was detected ten times or more. DNA for the CDR3: TGTGCCAGCGGACTGACAGGGATTACCTATTATTCCACGGGCGGCTACACCTTC. It specifies CASGLTGITYYSTGGYTF. The chain recombines TRBV27 with TRBJ1-2; 7 bases align to TRBD1. The CDR3 runs 18 residues. CDR1 and CDR2 from the germline V gene are MNHEY and SMNVEV (reference sequence). The junction had 26 bases not matched to a gene; V was cut back by 8 bases and J by 8 bases.

This clonotype was detected ten times or more. This rearrangement joins TRBV13 to TRBJ2-7, with a tentative D call TRBD2 (6 bases). Germline V gene lookup returns CDR1 PRHDT and CDR2 FYEKMQ (reference sequence). V was cut by 2 bases and J by 3 bases, with 11 bases left in between. The CDR3 is 14 amino acids. DNA of the CDR3: TGTGCCAGCAGCTTACGCGGGACCAACTACGAGCAGTACTTC. Translating it yields CASSLRGTNYEQYF. The full variable domain, its missing parts supplied by reference TRBV13 and TRBJ2-7, is AAGVIQSPRHLIKEKRETATLKCYPIPRHDTVYWYQQGPGQDPQFLISFYEKMQSDKGSIPDRFSAQQFSDYHSELNMSSLELGDSALYFCASSLRGTNYEQYFGPGTRLTVT.

Only one count was recorded for this clonotype. J is TRBJ2-6 and V is TRBV19, with D unclear. This CDR3 contains 14 residues. Germline values: CDR1 LNHDA, CDR2 SQIVND (reference sequence). Trimming shortened V by 5 bases and J by 2 bases, and 7 bases separated the two germline ends. Here the CDR3 DNA reads TGTGCCAGTAGTTTCTATGCTGGGGCCAACGTCCTGACTTTC. It encodes CASSFYAGANVLTF.